Sequencing of this TCR beta chain was carried out in a study of blood T cell repertoires in COVID-19. Whole-study context: PBMCs, B-cell-depleted T cells, or T cells were the source of the cDNA or gDNA that made up the material.

Method: immunoSEQ multiplex PCR; TCRdb's copy keeps in-frame clones and lacks some. Among roughly 85,000 clones listed, roughly 89% were seen once. Trimming removed 4 bases from V and 4 bases from J, with 12 bases in between. The CDR3 is 14 residues long. The germline CDR1 and CDR2 sequences are LNHDA and SQIVND (reference sequence). The V and J genes are TRBV19 and TRBJ2-3; a possible D gene is TRBD2 (5 bases). This TCR was recovered from a man between 45 and 60 years old with active or convalescent COVID-19. Sample: peripheral blood. This CDR3 is CASSTHFGADTQYF. The CDR3 bases are TGTGCCAGTAGTACTCACTTCGGGGCAGATACGCAGTATTTT.